This T cell receptor (beta chain) was retrieved from a study of T cell repertoires in cytomegalovirus infection. Study as a whole: The study used recently identified HLA-C-restricted and well-studied HLA-B-restricted CMV epitopes. Indications came from public TCR beta signatures; they pointed to CMV infection and to a matching HLA type.

Study-wide findings and caveats: The ex vivo response was dominated by HLA-C-restricted CMV-specific TCR beta clonotypes.

MiXCR was run by TCRdb on the reads, yielding one entry per CDR3 protein. This sample has some 500,000 distinct CDR3 sequences, with 30% to 40% found just once. Per the germline V gene, CDR1 is SGHTA and CDR2 is FQGNSA. CDR3 size: 16 residues. V lost 1 base and J lost 11; bases outside the gene matches: 12. This clonotype was seen many times. Its antigen remains unidentified. This TCR was sampled from a human donor in good health (CMV status not recorded). Some clones in this sample may be carry-over from other donors' samples. The chain combines TRBV7-2 with TRBJ2-3; 10 bases map to TRBD1. The sequencing here drew on cultured PBMCs, taken from culture after CMV antigen stimulation. The CDR3 nucleotides are TGTGCCAGCAGCTTAGGGGGACAGGGGACCCGGGGGAGGCAGTATTTT. Translating it yields CASSLGGQGTRGRQYF.